The table lists the clone carrying this T cell receptor (beta chain) with a few counts. Its antigen is as yet unknown. CDR3 size: 15 residues. The source of the sample is a study of T cell repertoires in ileal Crohn's disease. On the study more broadly: Postoperative therapy was given to about half: 11 thiopurines, 18 anti-TNF agents.

Data came from immunoSEQ multiplex PCR; TCRdb stores just in-frame clones and leaves some out. This repertoire shows roughly 30,000 clones, about 80% found once; its top ten account for 19%. Notes on the study in general: Sorted CD8 T cells held more high-frequency clones than CD4. Endoscopic recurrence occurred in every patient whose clonality exceeded 26.8%.

The receptor comes from an adult with Crohn's disease. Material for sequencing was ileal tissue. The chain combines TRBV21-1 with TRBJ1-4; TRBD1, the table's D call, was not compared with the DNA. TRBV21-1 is tagged as a pseudogene. CDR3 in DNA: TGTGCCAGCAGCAACTTGGACAGGATGGGTGAAAAACTGTTTTTT. Translated, it gives CASSNLDRMGEKLFF.